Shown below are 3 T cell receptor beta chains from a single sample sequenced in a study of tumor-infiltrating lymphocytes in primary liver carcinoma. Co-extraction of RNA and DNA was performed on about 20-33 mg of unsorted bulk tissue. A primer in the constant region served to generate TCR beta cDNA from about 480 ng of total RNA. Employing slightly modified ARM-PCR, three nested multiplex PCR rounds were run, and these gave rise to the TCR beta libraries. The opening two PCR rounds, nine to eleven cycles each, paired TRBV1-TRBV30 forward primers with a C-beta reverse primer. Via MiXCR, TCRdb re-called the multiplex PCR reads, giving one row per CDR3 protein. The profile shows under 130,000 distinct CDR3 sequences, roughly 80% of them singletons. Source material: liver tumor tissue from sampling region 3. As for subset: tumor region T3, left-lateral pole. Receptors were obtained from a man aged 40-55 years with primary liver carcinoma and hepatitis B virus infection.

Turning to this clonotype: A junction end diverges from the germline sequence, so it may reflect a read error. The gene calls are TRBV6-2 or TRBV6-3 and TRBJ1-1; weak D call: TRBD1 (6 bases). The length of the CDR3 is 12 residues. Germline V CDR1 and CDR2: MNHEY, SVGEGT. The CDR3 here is CANGTRNAEAFF. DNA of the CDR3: TGCGCCAACGGGACACGTAACGCTGAAGCTTTCTTT.

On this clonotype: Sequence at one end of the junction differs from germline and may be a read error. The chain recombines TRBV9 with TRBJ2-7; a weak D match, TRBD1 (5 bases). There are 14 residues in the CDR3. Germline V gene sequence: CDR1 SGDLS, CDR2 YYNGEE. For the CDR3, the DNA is TGTGACAGCAGCGTAGGGGATACCTCCTACGAGCAGTACTTC. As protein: CDSSVGDTSYEQYF.

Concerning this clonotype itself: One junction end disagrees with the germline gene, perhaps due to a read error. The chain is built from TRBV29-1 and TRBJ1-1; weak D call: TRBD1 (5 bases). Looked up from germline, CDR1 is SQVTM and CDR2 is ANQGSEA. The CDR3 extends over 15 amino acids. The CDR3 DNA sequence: TGCAGTGCCCGGGCAGGGTATGGGATGAACACAGAAGCTTTCTTT. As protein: CSARAGYGMNTEAFF.